The T cell receptor (beta chain) under discussion was sequenced for a study of T-cell reconstitution after alpha-beta-depleted transplantation in children. Study-level results: There were reportedly several hundred expanded graft clones from which alpha-beta T cells came about two months after transplant.

TCRbeta library preparation incorporated unique molecular identifiers. TCRdb redid the calling of the PCR reads with MiXCR, one entry per CDR3 protein. The table shows around 130,000 distinct CDR3 sequences, with around 9.8% occurring only once. Remarks on this clonotype: No antigen is known for it.

With 6 bases clipped from V and 6 bases from J, the junction kept 10 bases outside the gene matches. The CDR3 is made up of 16 amino acids. The sample consisted of PBMCs, mostly from graft donor cells, taken 180 days after TCRalphabeta/CD19-depleted stem cell transplant. The chain carries TRBV12-3 or TRBV12-4 and TRBJ2-1, with 11 positions matching TRBD2. This receptor was taken from a girl under three years old who had a stem cell transplant for combined immunodeficiency, so the T cells may come from the graft donor. The CDR3 coding sequence is TGTGCCAGCAGCCCACTAGCGGGAGTCCCTCTCAATGAGCAGTTCTTC. Translated, it gives CASSPLAGVPLNEQFF.